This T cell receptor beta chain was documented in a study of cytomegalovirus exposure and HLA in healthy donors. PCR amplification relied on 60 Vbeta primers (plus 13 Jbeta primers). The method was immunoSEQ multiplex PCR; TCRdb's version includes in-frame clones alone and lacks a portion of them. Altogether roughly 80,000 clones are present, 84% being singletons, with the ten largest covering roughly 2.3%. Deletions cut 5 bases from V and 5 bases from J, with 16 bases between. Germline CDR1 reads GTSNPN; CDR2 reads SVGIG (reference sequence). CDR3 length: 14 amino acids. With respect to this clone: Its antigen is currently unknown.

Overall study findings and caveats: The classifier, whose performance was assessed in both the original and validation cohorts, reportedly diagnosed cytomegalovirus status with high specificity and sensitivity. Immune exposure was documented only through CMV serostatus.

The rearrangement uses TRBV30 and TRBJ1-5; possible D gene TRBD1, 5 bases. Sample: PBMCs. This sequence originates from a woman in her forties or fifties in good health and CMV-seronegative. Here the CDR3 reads CAWGLARGYQPQHF. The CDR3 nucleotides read TGTGCCTGGGGTTTGGCAAGGGGTTATCAGCCCCAGCATTTT.